This entry features one T cell receptor beta chain sequence. Its antigen is not identified. This sample was taken from a study of T cells in women clearing cervical HPV infection. The data were produced by immunoSEQ multiplex PCR, yet TCRdb's version contains in-frame clones alone and is incomplete. The listing contains 15,000 or so clones. General study results and limits: CIN3+ cases had significantly higher TCR repertoire richness than controls, but evenness did not differ.

Sequencing was done on a sample of blood buffy coat. The receptor comes from a woman aged 18 to 75 with a cervical HPV16 infection that either progressed to CIN3+ or cleared (not recorded which).

The covered CDR3 bases are TGTGCCACCAGTGATTTGAACAGAGAAGAGACC. It codes for CATSDLNREET. In full, the CDR3 reads CATSDLNREETQYF. V usage is TRBV24-1 and J usage is TRBJ2-5; unclear D gene. The DNA ends 3 residues before the CDR3 does, and the rest of the CDR3 is filled in from the germline J gene. V lost 0 bases and J 3 bases, leaving 7 bases between the germline ends. CDR1 and CDR2 (germline): KGHDR, SFDVKD. This CDR3 has 14 residues.